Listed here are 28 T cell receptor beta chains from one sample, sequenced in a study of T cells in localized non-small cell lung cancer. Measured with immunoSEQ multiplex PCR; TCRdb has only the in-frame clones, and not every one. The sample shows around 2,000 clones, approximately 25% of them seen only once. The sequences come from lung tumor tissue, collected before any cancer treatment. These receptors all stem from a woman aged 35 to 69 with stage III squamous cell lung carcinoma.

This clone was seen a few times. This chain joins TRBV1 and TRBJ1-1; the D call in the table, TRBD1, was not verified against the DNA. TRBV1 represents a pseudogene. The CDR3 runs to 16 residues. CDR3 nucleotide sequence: TGCGCCAGCAGCCGGAGTCACGTGGGGCCGAACACTGAAGCTTTCTTT. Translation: CASSRSHVGPNTEAFF.

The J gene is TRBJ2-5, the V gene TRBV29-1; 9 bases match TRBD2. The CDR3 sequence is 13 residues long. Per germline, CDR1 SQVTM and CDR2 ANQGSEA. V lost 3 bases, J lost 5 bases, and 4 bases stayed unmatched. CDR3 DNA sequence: TGCAGCGTTGAGCGGGGGGGCCGTGAGACCCAGTACTTC. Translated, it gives CSVERGGRETQYF.

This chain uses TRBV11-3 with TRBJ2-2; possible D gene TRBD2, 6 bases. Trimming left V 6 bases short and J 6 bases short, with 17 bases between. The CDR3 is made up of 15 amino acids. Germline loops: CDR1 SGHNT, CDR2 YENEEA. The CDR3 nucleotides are TGTGCCAGCAGACCTGGAGGAGGGGTGGCCGGGGAGCTGTTTTTT. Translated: CASRPGGGVAGELFF.

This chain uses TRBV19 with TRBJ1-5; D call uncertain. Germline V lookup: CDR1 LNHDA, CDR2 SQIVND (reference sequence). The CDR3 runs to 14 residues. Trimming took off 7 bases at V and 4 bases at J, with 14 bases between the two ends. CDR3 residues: CASTPKGQNQPQHF. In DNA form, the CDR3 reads TGTGCCAGTACCCCGAAGGGTCAAAATCAGCCCCAGCATTTT.

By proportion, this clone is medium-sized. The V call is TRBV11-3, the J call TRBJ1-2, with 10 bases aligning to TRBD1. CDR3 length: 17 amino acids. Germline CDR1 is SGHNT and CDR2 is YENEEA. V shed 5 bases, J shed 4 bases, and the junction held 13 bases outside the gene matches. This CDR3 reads CASSLYSGTGVFYGYTF. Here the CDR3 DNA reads TGTGCCAGCAGCCTCTACTCAGGGACAGGGGTGTTCTATGGCTACACCTTC.

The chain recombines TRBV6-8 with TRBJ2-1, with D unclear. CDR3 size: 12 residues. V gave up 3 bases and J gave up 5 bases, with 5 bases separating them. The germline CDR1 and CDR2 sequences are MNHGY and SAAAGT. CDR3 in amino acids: CASSYLNNEQFF. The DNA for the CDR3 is TGTGCCAGCAGTTATCTGAACAATGAGCAGTTCTTC.

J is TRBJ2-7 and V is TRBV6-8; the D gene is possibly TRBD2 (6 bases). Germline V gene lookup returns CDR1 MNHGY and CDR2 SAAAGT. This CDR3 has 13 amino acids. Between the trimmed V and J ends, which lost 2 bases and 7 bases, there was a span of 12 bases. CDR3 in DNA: TGTGCCAGCAGTTACGTCGGGGGTAATGAGCAGTACTTC. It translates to CASSYVGGNEQYF.

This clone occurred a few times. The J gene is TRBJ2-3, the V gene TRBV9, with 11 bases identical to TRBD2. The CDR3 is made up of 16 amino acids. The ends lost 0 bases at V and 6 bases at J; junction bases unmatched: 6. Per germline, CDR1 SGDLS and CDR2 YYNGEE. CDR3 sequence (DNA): TGTGCCAGCAGCGTAGTCCCTAGCGGGGGGTTGGATACGCAGTATTTT. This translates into CASSVVPSGGLDTQYF.

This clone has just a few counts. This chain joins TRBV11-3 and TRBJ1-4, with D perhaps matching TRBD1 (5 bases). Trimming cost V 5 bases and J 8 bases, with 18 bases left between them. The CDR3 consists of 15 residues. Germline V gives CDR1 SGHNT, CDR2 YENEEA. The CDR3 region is CASSGRGSATEKLFF. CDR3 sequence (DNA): TGTGCCAGCAGCGGAAGGGGTTCGGCCACCGAAAAACTGTTTTTT.

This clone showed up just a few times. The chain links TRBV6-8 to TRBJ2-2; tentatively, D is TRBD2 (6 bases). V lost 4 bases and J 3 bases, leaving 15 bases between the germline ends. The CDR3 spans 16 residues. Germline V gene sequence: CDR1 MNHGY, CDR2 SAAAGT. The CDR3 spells CASSSGGLVYTGELFF. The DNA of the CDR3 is TGTGCCAGCAGTTCTGGGGGACTTGTATACACCGGGGAGCTGTTTTTT.

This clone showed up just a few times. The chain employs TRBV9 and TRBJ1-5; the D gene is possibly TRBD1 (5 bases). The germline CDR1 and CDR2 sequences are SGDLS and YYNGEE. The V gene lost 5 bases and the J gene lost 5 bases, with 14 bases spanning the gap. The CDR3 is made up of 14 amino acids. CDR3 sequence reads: CASRSPGKDQPQHF. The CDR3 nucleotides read TGTGCCAGCAGATCCCCAGGGAAAGATCAGCCCCAGCATTTT. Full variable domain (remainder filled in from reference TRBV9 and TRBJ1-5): DSGVTQTPKHLITATGQRVTLRCSPRSGDLSVYWYQQSLDQGLQFLIQYYNGEERAKGNILERFSAQQFPDLHSELNLSSLELGDSALYFCASRSPGKDQPQHFGDGTRLSIL.

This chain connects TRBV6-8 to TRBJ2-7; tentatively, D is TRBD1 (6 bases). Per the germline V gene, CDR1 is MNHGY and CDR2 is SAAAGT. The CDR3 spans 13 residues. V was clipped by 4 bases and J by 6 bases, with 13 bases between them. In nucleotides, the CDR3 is TGTGCCAGCAGTTTGGTTGGGGGCGGCGAGCAGTACTTC. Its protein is CASSLVGGGEQYF.

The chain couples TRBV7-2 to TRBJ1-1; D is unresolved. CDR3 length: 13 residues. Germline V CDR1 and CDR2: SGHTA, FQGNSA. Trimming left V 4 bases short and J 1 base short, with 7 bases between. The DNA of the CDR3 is TGTGCCAGCAGCTCAGCCAGGAACACTGAAGCTTTCTTT. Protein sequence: CASSSARNTEAFF.

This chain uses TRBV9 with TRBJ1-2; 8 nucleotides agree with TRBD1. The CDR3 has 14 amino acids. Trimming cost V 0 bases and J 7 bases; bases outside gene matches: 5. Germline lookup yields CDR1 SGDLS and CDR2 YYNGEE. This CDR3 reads CASSVADRGGGYTF. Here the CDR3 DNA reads TGTGCCAGCAGCGTAGCTGACAGGGGAGGTGGCTACACCTTC.

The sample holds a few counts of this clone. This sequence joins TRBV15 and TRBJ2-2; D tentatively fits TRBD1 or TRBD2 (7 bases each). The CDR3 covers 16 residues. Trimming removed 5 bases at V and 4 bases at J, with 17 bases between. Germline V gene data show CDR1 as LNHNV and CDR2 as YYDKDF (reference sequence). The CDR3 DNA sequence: TGTGCCACCAGCGGCTCGGGACAGCGGGGCACCGGGGAGCTGTTTTTT. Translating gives CATSGSGQRGTGELFF.

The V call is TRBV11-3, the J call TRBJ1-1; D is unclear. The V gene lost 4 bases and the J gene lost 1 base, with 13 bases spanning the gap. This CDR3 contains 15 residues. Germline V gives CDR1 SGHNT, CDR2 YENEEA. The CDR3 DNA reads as TGTGCCAGCAGCTCGGGAGGCCGCCGGAACACTGAAGCTTTCTTT. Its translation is CASSSGGRRNTEAFF.

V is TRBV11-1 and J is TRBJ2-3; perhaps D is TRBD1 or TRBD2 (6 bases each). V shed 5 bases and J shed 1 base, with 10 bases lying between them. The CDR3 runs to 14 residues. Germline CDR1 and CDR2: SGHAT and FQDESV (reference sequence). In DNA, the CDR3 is TGTGCCAGCAGCCTGGGGGGCCGCACAGATACGCAGTATTTT. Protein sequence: CASSLGGRTDTQYF.

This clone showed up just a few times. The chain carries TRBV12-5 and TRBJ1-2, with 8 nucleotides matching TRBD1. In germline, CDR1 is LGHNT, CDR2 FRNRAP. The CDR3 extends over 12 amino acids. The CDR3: CASTRQGFGYTF. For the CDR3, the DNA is TGTGCCAGCACCCGACAGGGGTTTGGCTACACCTTC.

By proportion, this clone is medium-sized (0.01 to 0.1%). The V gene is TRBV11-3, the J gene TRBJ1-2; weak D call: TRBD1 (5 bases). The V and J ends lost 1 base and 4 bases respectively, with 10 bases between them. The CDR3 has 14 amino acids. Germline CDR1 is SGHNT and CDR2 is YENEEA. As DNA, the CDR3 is TGTGCCAGCAGCTTAGGGTCCCAGGGCTATGGCTACACCTTC. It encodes CASSLGSQGYGYTF.

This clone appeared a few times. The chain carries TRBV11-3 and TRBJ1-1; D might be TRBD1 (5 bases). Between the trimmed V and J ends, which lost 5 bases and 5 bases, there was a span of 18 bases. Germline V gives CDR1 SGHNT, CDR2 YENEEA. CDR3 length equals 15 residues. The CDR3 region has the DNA TGTGCCAGCAGCCTTCAGTCAAGGGGTGGAACTGAAGCTTTCTTT. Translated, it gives CASSLQSRGGTEAFF.

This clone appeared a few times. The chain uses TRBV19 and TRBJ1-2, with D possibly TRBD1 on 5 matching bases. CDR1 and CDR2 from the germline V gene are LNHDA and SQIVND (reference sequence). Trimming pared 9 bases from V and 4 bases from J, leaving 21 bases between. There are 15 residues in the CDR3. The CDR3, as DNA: TGTGCCAGCCAGAAACCGGGGGTAGAGGCCTATGGCTACACCTTC. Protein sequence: CASQKPGVEAYGYTF. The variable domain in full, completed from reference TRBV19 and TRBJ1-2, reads DGGITQSPKYLFRKEGQNVTLSCEQNLNHDAMYWYRQDPGQGLRLIYYSQIVNDFQKGDIAEGYSVSREKKESFPLTVTSAQKNPTAFYLCASQKPGVEAYGYTFGSGTRLTVV.

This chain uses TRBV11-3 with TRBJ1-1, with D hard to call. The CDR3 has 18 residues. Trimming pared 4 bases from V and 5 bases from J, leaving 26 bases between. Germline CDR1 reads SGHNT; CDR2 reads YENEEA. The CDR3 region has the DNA TGTGCCAGCAGCTCCCGTAGCGCGTCATTGCACTCGAGGACTGAAGCTTTCTTT. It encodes CASSSRSASLHSRTEAFF.

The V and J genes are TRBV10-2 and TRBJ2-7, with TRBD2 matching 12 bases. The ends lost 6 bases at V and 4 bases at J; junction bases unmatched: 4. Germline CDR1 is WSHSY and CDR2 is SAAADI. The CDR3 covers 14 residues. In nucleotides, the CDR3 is TGCGCCAGCAGGGACGGACTAGCGGGGTACGAGCAGTACTTC. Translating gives CASRDGLAGYEQYF.

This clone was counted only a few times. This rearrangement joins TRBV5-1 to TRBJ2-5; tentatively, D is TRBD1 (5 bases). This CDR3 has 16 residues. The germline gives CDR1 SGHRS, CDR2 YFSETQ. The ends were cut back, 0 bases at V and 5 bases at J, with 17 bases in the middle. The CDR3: CASSLEGRGLGETQYF. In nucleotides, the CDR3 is TGCGCCAGCAGCTTGGAGGGTAGGGGATTAGGGGAGACCCAGTACTTC. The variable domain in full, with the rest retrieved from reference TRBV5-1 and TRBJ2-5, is KAGVTQTPRYLIKTRGQQVTLSCSPISGHRSVSWYQQTPGQGLQFLFEYFSETQRNKGNFPGRFSGRQFSNSRSEMNVSTLELGDSALYLCASSLEGRGLGETQYFGPGTRLLVL.

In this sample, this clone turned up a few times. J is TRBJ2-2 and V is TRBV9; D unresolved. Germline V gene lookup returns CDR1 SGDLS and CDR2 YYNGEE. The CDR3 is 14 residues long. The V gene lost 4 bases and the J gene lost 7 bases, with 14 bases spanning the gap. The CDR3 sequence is CASSTSGWGGELFF. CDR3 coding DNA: TGTGCCAGCAGCACCTCCGGATGGGGCGGGGAGCTGTTTTTT.

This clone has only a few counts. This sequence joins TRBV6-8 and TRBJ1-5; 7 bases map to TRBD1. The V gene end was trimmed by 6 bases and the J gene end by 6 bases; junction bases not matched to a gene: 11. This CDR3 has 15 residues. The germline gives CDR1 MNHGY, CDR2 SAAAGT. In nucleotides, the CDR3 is TGTGCCAGCAGGCCCGGGCAGGGGGAAAGTCAGCCCCAGCATTTT. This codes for CASRPGQGESQPQHF.

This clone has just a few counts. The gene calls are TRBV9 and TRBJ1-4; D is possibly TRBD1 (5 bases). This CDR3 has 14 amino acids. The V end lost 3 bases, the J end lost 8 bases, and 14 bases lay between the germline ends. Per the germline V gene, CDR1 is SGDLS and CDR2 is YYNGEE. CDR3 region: CASSAGSWGEKLFF. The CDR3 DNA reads TGTGCCAGCAGCGCAGGAAGTTGGGGGGAAAAACTGTTTTTT.

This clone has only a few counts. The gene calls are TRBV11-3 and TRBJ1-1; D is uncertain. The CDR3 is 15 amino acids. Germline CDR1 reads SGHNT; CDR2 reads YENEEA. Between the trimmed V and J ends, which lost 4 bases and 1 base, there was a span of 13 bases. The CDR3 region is CASSSSGSRNTEAFF. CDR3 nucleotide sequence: TGTGCCAGCAGCTCGTCGGGGTCCCGGAACACTGAAGCTTTCTTT.